The 3 T cell receptor beta chains below all came from one sample that was sequenced in a study of technical replicates of blood from several donors. Clones were read by immunoSEQ multiplex PCR, and TCRdb kept only the in-frame ones, dropping some. Seen here are 68,000 or so clones, approximately 91% observed once, and the top ten hold roughly 5%. The specimen was PBMCs. These receptors came from a human donor in good health. Some clones in this sample may be carry-over from other donors' samples.

This clone was observed a single time. The J gene is TRBJ1-1, the V gene TRBV6-4; unclear D gene. V was pared by 6 bases and J by 7 bases, with 21 bases between. The germline V gene has CDR1 MRHNA and CDR2 SNTAGT. The CDR3 loop spans 15 amino acids. The CDR3, as DNA: TGTGCCAGCAGACCCGCCTTTTGGGCTGCGGGTGAAGCTTTCTTT. This sequence encodes CASRPAFWAAGEAFF.

V and J are TRBV5-1 and TRBJ1-1; the match to TRBD1 covers 10 bases. This CDR3 has 15 amino acids. CDR1 SGHRS and CDR2 YFSETQ come from the germline V gene. Trimming took 4 bases from V and 1 from J; bases not matched to a gene: 4. CDR3 DNA sequence: TGCGCCAGCAGCCCAGACAGGGGGCCGAACACTGAAGCTTTCTTT. Residues: CASSPDRGPNTEAFF. The whole variable domain, filled in from reference TRBV5-1 and TRBJ1-1, reads KAGVTQTPRYLIKTRGQQVTLSCSPISGHRSVSWYQQTPGQGLQFLFEYFSETQRNKGNFPGRFSGRQFSNSRSEMNVSTLELGDSALYLCASSPDRGPNTEAFFGQGTRLTVV.

The chain is built from TRBV7-9 and TRBJ2-7, with 10 nucleotides matching TRBD1. The CDR3 covers 13 residues. Germline assignment: CDR1 SEHNR and CDR2 FQNEAQ (reference sequence). V lost 5 bases to trimming and J lost 7 bases; unmatched junction nucleotides: 5. The CDR3 region has the DNA TGTGCCAGCAGCCACCCGGGACAGGGGGAGCAGTACTTC. Translated, it gives CASSHPGQGEQYF.